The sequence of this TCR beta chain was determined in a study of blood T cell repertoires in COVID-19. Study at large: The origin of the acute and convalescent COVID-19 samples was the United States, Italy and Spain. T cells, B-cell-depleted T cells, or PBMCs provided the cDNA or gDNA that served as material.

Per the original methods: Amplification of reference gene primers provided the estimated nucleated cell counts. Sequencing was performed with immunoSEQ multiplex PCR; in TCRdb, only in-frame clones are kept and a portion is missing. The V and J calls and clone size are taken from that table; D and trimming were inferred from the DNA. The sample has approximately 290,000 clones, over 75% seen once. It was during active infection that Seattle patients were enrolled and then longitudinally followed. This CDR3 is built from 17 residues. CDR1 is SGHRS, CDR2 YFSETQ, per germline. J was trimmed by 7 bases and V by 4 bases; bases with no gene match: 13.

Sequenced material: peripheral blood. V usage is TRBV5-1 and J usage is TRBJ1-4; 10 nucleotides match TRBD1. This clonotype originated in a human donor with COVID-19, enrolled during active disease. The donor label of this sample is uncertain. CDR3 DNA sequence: TGCGCCAGCAGCCTGGAGGGACAGGGGTTTGTCGGTGAAAAACTGTTTTTT. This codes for CASSLEGQGFVGEKLFF. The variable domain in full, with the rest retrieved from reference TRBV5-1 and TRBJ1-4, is KAGVTQTPRYLIKTRGQQVTLSCSPISGHRSVSWYQQTPGQGLQFLFEYFSETQRNKGNFPGRFSGRQFSNSRSEMNVSTLELGDSALYLCASSLEGQGFVGEKLFFGSGTQLSVL.